This T cell receptor (beta chain) was found in a study of CD8 T cells in ankylosing spondylitis. General study findings and limits: A TCR beta motif of eight or nine highly homologous variants seemed to mark ankylosing spondylitis blood. Matched ankylosing spondylitis synovial fluid reportedly showed significant enrichment of disease-linked clones.

CDR1 is DFQATT and CDR2 is SNEGSKA in the germline V gene (reference sequence). V was clipped by 6 bases and J by 7 bases, with 19 bases between them. The CDR3 is 14 amino acids. A note on this clonotype: Its antigen remains unidentified.

Quantitative 5'-RACE with molecular barcodes generated TCR beta libraries. TCRdb re-derived calls from the 5' RACE reads in MiXCR, one entry per CDR3 protein. The sample lists some 400,000 distinct CDR3 sequences; approximately 20% were seen once. The source is a male donor with ankylosing spondylitis. The V call is TRBV20-1, the J call TRBJ2-1, with D perhaps given as TRBD1 or TRBD2 (5 bases each). The sequencing input was blood, either unsorted or a sorted T cell fraction (not recorded which). Here the CDR3 DNA reads TGCAGTGCAGCCCGAGAGGGGATCTTAAATGAGCAGTTCTTC. This translates into CSAAREGILNEQFF.